Here is one TCR beta chain with its context. The CDR3 has 15 residues. Produced via immunoSEQ multiplex PCR; TCRdb's table is partial and in-frame only. Of about 190,000 clones in the sample, around 90% were seen once. The entry originates in a study of blood T cell repertoires in COVID-19. Study as a whole: Acute and convalescent COVID-19 specimens originated in the United States, Italy and Spain. PBMCs, B-cell-depleted T cells, or T cells provided the cDNA or gDNA that made up the material.

The receptor was derived from a middle-aged man with acute or convalescent COVID-19. V and J are TRBV21-1 and TRBJ1-1; TRBD1 is the table's D call, not checked against the DNA. TRBV21-1 is a pseudogene locus. Sequenced sample: peripheral blood. DNA for the CDR3: TGTGCCAGCAGCAAAGCGTCGTCCAGGGGGACTGAAGCTTTCTTT. It translates to CASSKASSRGTEAFF.